Below, 27 T cell receptor beta chains from the same sample are listed, as sequenced in a study of type 1 and type 2 diabetes patients. Genomic DNA was the PCR template. Multiplex PCR with 30 forward and 13 reverse primers amplified the TCR beta CDR3. TCRdb recomputed calls from the multiplex PCR reads with MiXCR, one row per CDR3 protein. Of 250,000 or so distinct CDR3 sequences listed, around 47% are singletons. Sample: peripheral blood mononuclear cells (PBMCs). These receptors originate from a man younger than 35 with type 2 diabetes.

The CDR3 loop reads CASSQGQANLVSDSEQYF. For the CDR3, the DNA is TGCGCCAGCAGCCAAGGGCAGGCTAACTTGGTGTCAGACTCCGAGCAGTACTTC. The V gene is TRBV4-1, the J gene TRBJ2-7; D unclear. V shed 1 base and J shed 6 bases, with 25 bases lying between them. The CDR3 extends over 18 amino acids. Looked up from germline, CDR1 is MGHRA and CDR2 is YSYEKL.

At least ten counts were recorded for this clonotype. This rearrangement joins TRBV2 to TRBJ1-6; D not certain. Deletions cut 8 bases from V and 7 bases from J, with 9 bases between. This CDR3 is built from 12 residues. Looked up from germline, CDR1 is SNHLY and CDR2 is FYNNEI. This CDR3 is CASETPNSPLHF. The CDR3 DNA follows: TGTGCCAGCGAGACTCCCAATTCACCCCTCCACTTT.

The genes are TRBV10-2 and TRBJ2-7, with 7 bases identical to TRBD1. CDR1 is WSHSY and CDR2 is SAAADI in the germline V gene. The trim removed 1 base at V and 2 bases at J, leaving 5 bases unmatched. This CDR3 contains 15 residues. The CDR3: CASSELSGQTYEQYF. As DNA, the CDR3 is TGCGCCAGCAGTGAGTTGTCGGGACAGACCTACGAGCAGTACTTC.

The chain is built from TRBV20-1 and TRBJ2-1, with TRBD2 as a possible D gene (6 bases). CDR3 length: 12 amino acids. With 1 base removed from V and 5 bases from J, the gap between germline ends came to 6 bases. The germline V gene has CDR1 DFQATT and CDR2 SNEGSKA (reference sequence). The CDR3 region has the DNA TGCAGTGCTAGAGGACTAGACAATGAGCAGTTCTTC. It specifies CSARGLDNEQFF.

The rearrangement links TRBV30 to TRBJ2-7, with 9 bases matching TRBD1. There are 14 residues in the CDR3. CDR1 and CDR2 (germline): GTSNPN, SVGIG (reference sequence). The J segment lost 6 bases and the V segment lost 1 base, leaving 7 bases of the junction unmatched. CDR3 sequence: CAWSEDRGFLEQYF. DNA of the CDR3: TGTGCCTGGAGTGAGGACAGGGGATTCCTCGAGCAGTACTTC.

This clonotype was counted many times. The gene calls are TRBV25-1 and TRBJ1-6; D not certain. CDR3 length: 16 residues. From germline, CDR1 is MGHDK and CDR2 SYGVNS. With 7 bases removed from V and 0 bases from J, the gap between germline ends came to 13 bases. CDR3 in amino acids: CASTDPGSSYNSPLHF. For the CDR3, the DNA is TGTGCCAGCACTGATCCCGGGAGCTCCTATAATTCACCCCTCCACTTT.

This clonotype occurred a few times. The chain couples TRBV6-4 to TRBJ2-3, with 8 bases that match TRBD1. Germline lookup yields CDR1 MRHNA and CDR2 SNTAGT. CDR3 length: 14 amino acids. J gave up 1 base and V 5 bases, and 2 bases lay outside the gene matches. This CDR3 is CASSPGQGTDTQYF. CDR3 coding DNA: TGTGCCAGCAGTCCGGGACAGGGCACAGATACGCAGTATTTT.

V gene TRBV2 combines with J gene TRBJ2-5; TRBD1 aligns across 10 bases. V trimming: 7 bases; J trimming: 3 bases; junction bases outside the gene matches: 5. The length of the CDR3 is 14 residues. The germline V gene encodes CDR1 SNHLY and CDR2 FYNNEI. The CDR3 is CASTGTGDEETQYF. The DNA of the CDR3 is TGTGCCAGCACCGGGACAGGGGACGAAGAGACCCAGTACTTC.

V is TRBV7-3 and J is TRBJ1-4; D gene uncertain. Trimming took 5 bases from V and 6 from J, leaving 10 bases between them. The CDR3 length is 13 residues. Germline V CDR1 and CDR2: SGHTA, FQGTGA. This CDR3 reads CASSPPRDEKLFF. The CDR3 DNA reads TGTGCCAGCAGCCCGCCCCGGGATGAAAAACTGTTTTTT.

V and J are TRBV29-1 and TRBJ1-3; 9 nucleotides line up with TRBD1. V shed 1 base and J 3 bases; nucleotides not matched to a gene: 7. Per the germline V gene, CDR1 is SQVTM and CDR2 is ANQGSEA. The CDR3 sequence is 16 residues long. The CDR3 region is CSVEGTGDQDGNTIYF. Here the CDR3 DNA reads TGCAGCGTTGAAGGGACAGGGGACCAGGATGGAAACACCATATATTTT.

This rearrangement joins TRBV20-1 to TRBJ2-1; D unclear. The J call is doubtful: the DNA matches TRBJ2-7 better. The CDR3 covers 13 residues. Germline V lookup: CDR1 DFQATT, CDR2 SNEGSKA (reference sequence). CDR3 nucleotide sequence: TGCAGTGCTTCGGTCCCTTCCTACAATGAGCAGTACTTC. It is translated as CSASVPSYNEQYF.

The rearrangement uses TRBV9 and TRBJ2-5; TRBD1 aligns across 12 bases. This CDR3 has 17 residues. V lost 3 bases, J lost 2 bases, and 8 bases stayed unmatched. Germline V gives CDR1 SGDLS, CDR2 YYNGEE. The CDR3 spells CASSESGTGGGQETQYF. DNA of the CDR3: TGTGCCAGCAGCGAATCCGGGACAGGGGGCGGGCAAGAGACCCAGTACTTC.

The J gene is TRBJ1-1, the V gene TRBV19, with D possibly TRBD1 on 5 matching bases. V shed 8 bases and J shed 10 bases, with 26 bases lying between them. The germline gives CDR1 LNHDA, CDR2 SQIVND (reference sequence). This CDR3 is 15 amino acids long. The CDR3 region is CASGGGPGGTLGAFF. In DNA form, the CDR3 reads TGTGCCAGTGGGGGTGGTCCAGGTGGAACCTTGGGAGCTTTCTTT.

This clonotype has a handful of counts. J is TRBJ2-5 and V is TRBV28; D gene ambiguous. V gave up 4 bases and J gave up 3 bases, with 6 bases separating them. In germline, CDR1 is MDHEN, CDR2 SYDVKM. The CDR3 consists of 12 residues. The CDR3 is CASSSDEETQYF. In nucleotides, the CDR3 is TGTGCCAGCAGTTCGGACGAAGAGACCCAGTACTTC.

This chain links TRBV2 with TRBJ2-3; D perhaps matches TRBD2 (5 bases). In germline, CDR1 is SNHLY, CDR2 FYNNEI. The CDR3 extends over 13 amino acids. Between the trimmed V and J ends, which lost 0 bases and 4 bases, there was a span of 5 bases. The CDR3 protein is CASSEARADTQYF. CDR3 DNA: TGTGCCAGCAGTGAAGCGCGGGCAGATACGCAGTATTTT.

The V and J genes are TRBV7-3 and TRBJ2-5; 7 bases map to TRBD2. CDR1 is SGHTA, CDR2 FQGTGA, per germline. J lost 2 bases, V lost 5 bases, and 5 bases had no gene match. CDR3 length: 14 residues. CDR3 sequence: CASSPGLVQETQYF. CDR3 DNA: TGTGCCAGCAGCCCAGGACTAGTTCAAGAGACCCAGTACTTC.

This clonotype came up many times. The chain combines TRBV7-3 with TRBJ2-7; the match to TRBD2 covers 8 bases. CDR3 length: 14 amino acids. Germline V gene lookup returns CDR1 SGHTA and CDR2 FQGTGA. Trimming took 6 bases from V and 3 from J; bases not matched to a gene: 7. The CDR3 coding sequence is TGTGCCAGCAGTCCTGCCGGGACTAGCTACGAGCAGTACTTC. This gives the protein CASSPAGTSYEQYF.

The chain employs TRBV20-1 and TRBJ2-7, with TRBD1 as a possible D gene (5 bases). CDR1 and CDR2 (germline): DFQATT, SNEGSKA (reference sequence). The CDR3 contains 12 residues. V lost 1 base to trimming and J lost 3 bases, with 7 bases between them. The DNA of the CDR3 is TGCAGTGCTAGAGTGACAGACTACGAGCAGTACTTC. This codes for CSARVTDYEQYF.

The chain recombines TRBV4-1 with TRBJ2-3; D unclear. With 6 bases removed from V and 3 bases from J, the gap between germline ends came to 16 bases. The CDR3 consists of 15 residues. CDR1 MGHRA and CDR2 YSYEKL come from the germline V gene. The CDR3 reads CASRLATSVTDTQYF. CDR3 nucleotides: TGCGCCAGCAGACTGGCAACAAGTGTGACAGATACGCAGTATTTT.

This chain connects TRBV19 to TRBJ1-1, with 7 nucleotides matching TRBD1. In germline, CDR1 is LNHDA, CDR2 SQIVND (reference sequence). The CDR3 runs 15 residues. V was clipped by 5 bases and J by 2 bases; unmatched bases: 8. The CDR3 sequence: CASSGPGQVNTEAFF. CDR3 nucleotides: TGTGCCAGTAGTGGCCCAGGACAGGTTAACACTGAAGCTTTCTTT.

The V gene is TRBV12-3 or TRBV12-4, the J gene TRBJ1-5; 9 nucleotides match TRBD1. CDR3 length equals 16 residues. The junction had 9 bases not matched to a gene; V was cut back by 3 bases and J by 6 bases. CDR3: CASSFAGTGILQPQHF. DNA of the CDR3: TGTGCCAGCAGTTTCGCCGGGACAGGGATTCTTCAGCCCCAGCATTTT.

The chain carries TRBV27 and TRBJ1-2, with D perhaps TRBD1 (5 bases). V lost 5 bases, J lost 0 bases, and 16 bases lay in between. CDR1 and CDR2 (germline): MNHEY, SMNVEV (reference sequence). The CDR3 is 16 residues long. For the CDR3, the DNA is TGTGCCAGCAGTCCGTTGGGGGACCCTTCTAACTATGGCTACACCTTC. This encodes CASSPLGDPSNYGYTF.

The chain employs TRBV11-2 and TRBJ2-1; a weak D match, TRBD1 (6 bases). Trimming left V 3 bases short and J 3 bases short, with 18 bases between. This CDR3 is built from 17 residues. CDR1 is SGHAT and CDR2 is FQNNGV in the germline V gene. The CDR3 is CASSFLDRTFYYNEQFF. CDR3 sequence (DNA): TGTGCCAGCAGCTTCCTCGACAGGACCTTCTACTACAATGAGCAGTTCTTC.

The chain joins TRBV7-6 to TRBJ2-7; a weak D match, TRBD2 (5 bases). The CDR3 consists of 17 residues. Germline CDR1 reads SGHVS; CDR2 reads FNYEAQ. Trimming took off 1 base at V and 5 bases at J, with 21 bases between the two ends. The CDR3 here is CASSLEWSSSPVHEQYF. Here the CDR3 DNA reads TGTGCCAGCAGCTTAGAATGGTCTAGCTCACCAGTCCACGAGCAGTACTTC.

The chain is built from TRBV10-3 and TRBJ2-3; TRBD2 aligns across 8 bases. The CDR3 loop spans 15 amino acids. The trim removed 3 bases at V and 4 bases at J, leaving 6 bases unmatched. Germline loops: CDR1 ENHRY, CDR2 SYGVKD. CDR3 amino acids: CAISEVAGISDTQYF. DNA for the CDR3: TGTGCCATCAGTGAAGTAGCGGGGATTTCAGATACGCAGTATTTT.

This clonotype has only a few counts. The chain uses TRBV12-3 or TRBV12-4 and TRBJ1-6; 8 bases are a match to TRBD1. With V trimmed by 6 bases and J by 7 bases, 8 bases remained unmatched. The CDR3 runs to 15 residues. The CDR3 is CASSPGQGVNSPLHF. As DNA, the CDR3 is TGTGCCAGCAGCCCCGGACAGGGCGTGAATTCACCCCTCCACTTT.

This clonotype turned up a few times. This chain connects TRBV20-1 to TRBJ1-1, with D possibly being TRBD1 (5 bases). The CDR3 spans 14 residues. Trimming shortened V by 6 bases and J by 0 bases, and 14 bases separated the two germline ends. In germline, CDR1 is DFQATT, CDR2 SNEGSKA (reference sequence). CDR3 in DNA: TGCAGTGCGGATCGACCGACAGTGAACACTGAAGCTTTCTTT. Translated, it gives CSADRPTVNTEAFF.